The text below deals with one TCR beta chain. Its antigen has not been determined. There are no base qualities to consult, and no much larger clone falls within one base. The data were taken from a study of T cell responses to AZD1222 COVID-19 vaccine (dated by TCRdb to about 2021). A note on the overall study: AZD1222 recipients whose second dose came at about 4 weeks and those whose second dose came at about 12 weeks were combined into one group, since spike-specific TCR depth and breadth did not differ between the two schedules. A total of 233 trial participants underwent TCR sequencing, of whom about 210 had received two doses of AZD1222 and around 26 had received two doses of the MenACWY control vaccine. Trial participants were enrolled into age subgroups of 18-55, 56-69 and 70-plus years, which contained around 150, 29 and 61 TCR-sequenced participants, respectively. Beyond this particular receptor, the publication reports: Most participants were white British and females outnumbered males, and the authors suggested that clonal diversity may have been underestimated. Because no day 14 peak-response samples were available, repertoires were characterized only after the peak T cell response. A significant rise in spike-specific TCR breadth and depth was observed after two AZD1222 doses relative to day 0 and relative to MenACWY recipients. The 56-69-year group was small, and its depth increase did not reach significance, likely because of low power. Conclusions about previously exposed vaccinees are limited because only six or seven AZD1222 recipients were SARS-CoV-2 seropositive at baseline. The vaccine-associated CD4 TCRs covered the entire spike protein, and the dominant responses fell in regions 160-218 and 743-854. Nearly half of unique spike-specific TCRs reportedly recognized epitopes outside regions mutated in the B.1.351 and B.1.1.7 variants.

Taken with the paper, the label for time point translates to: baseline before first vaccination. Vaccinee samples came from UK trials COV001 and COV002, including a single-blind randomized controlled phase 2/3 trial of AZD1222 (ChAdOx1 nCoV-19) in healthy adults. Trial participant PBMC samples were collected at day 0 and day 28 after the second dose for TCRbeta chain sequencing. From the cysteine up to the phenylalanine, the CDR3 has a length of 13 residues. Only CDR3 DNA remains: 39 bases, in frame from the first base. At the junction V is shortened by 2 bases and J by 2 bases, with 6 bases in between. CDR1 and CDR2, looked up from the germline V gene, are KGHSH and LQKENI. The CDR3 regions of human TCRbeta chains were analyzed by immunosequencing. Per the original workflow: Repertoire TCRs were checked for matches against a reference library of SARS-CoV-2-specific TCRs that had been generated using the MIRA antigen-specificity platform. Breadth meant the fraction of unique TCRs that were SARS-CoV-2-associated, whereas depth meant the fraction of total T cells that were SARS-CoV-2-associated. Using the MIRA data, each spike-specific TCR was assigned both to the spike region to which the TCR was reactive and to a CD4 or CD8 class. Log10-transformed breadth and depth values were compared by one-way ANOVA with Sidak's multiple comparisons tests. In its TCRdb copy, this immuneACCESS table keeps in-frame sequences only and misses some clones. Where compared with another copy, unresolved V genes explain less than half of these, and the others have no known cause. The V and J calls and the clone size are those of that table, but D and trimming were determined from the DNA. The sample data list about 150,000 clones, and about 93% of these were observed just once. The ten largest clones capture roughly 5% of the sample.

Source: peripheral blood, taken on day 0 of AZD1222 vaccination. The sequence links TRBV18 to TRBJ1-2; there is no confident call for the D gene. The TCR originated in an adult in good health. The DNA reads as follows: TGTGCCAGCTCACCAGACGAGAACTATGGCTACACCTTC. It codes for CASSPDENYGYTF.